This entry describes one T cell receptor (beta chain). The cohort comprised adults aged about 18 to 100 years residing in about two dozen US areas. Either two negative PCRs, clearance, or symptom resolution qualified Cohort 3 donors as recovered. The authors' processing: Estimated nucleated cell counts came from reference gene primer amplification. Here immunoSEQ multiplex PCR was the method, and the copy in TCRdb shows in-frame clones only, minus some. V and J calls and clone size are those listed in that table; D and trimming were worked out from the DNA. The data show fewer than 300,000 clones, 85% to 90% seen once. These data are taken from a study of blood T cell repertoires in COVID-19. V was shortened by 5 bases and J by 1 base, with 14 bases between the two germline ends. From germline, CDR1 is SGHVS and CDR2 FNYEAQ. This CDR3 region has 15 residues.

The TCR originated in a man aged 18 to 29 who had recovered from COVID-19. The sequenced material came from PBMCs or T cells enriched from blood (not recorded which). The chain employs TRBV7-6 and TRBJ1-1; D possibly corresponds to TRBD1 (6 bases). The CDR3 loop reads CASSLSSTGNTEAFF. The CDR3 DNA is TGTGCCAGCAGCCTCTCATCGACAGGGAACACTGAAGCTTTCTTT.